What follows are 20 T cell receptor beta chains derived from one specimen sequenced in a study of glioma-infiltrating T cells. Amplification of TCR alpha and beta CDR3 regions from RNA used iRepertoire nested multiplex PCR. One entry per CDR3 protein results from TCRdb running MiXCR on the multiplex PCR reads. The repertoire holds 85,000 to 110,000 distinct CDR3 sequences, around 29% seen once, with about 40% in the top ten. The sequenced sample consisted of glioma tissue, nonneoplastic brain tissue, or PBMCs (not recorded which). The receptors were gathered from a human donor with low-grade glioma or glioblastoma, undergoing nonglioma brain surgery, or in good health (not recorded which).

V usage is TRBV28 and J usage is TRBJ2-5, with 7 bases identical to TRBD2. This CDR3 spans 15 amino acids. Germline-derived CDR1 and CDR2 are MDHEN and SYDVKM. The V and J ends lost 6 bases and 5 bases, in that order; junction bases with no gene match: 12. CDR3: CASSQGRRGMETQYF. In DNA form, the CDR3 reads TGTGCCAGCAGCCAAGGGCGGCGGGGGATGGAGACCCAGTACTTC.

Details on this clonotype: A much larger clonotype is one base distant, so this may be a read error. The rearrangement joins TRBV20-1 to TRBJ2-5; D gene uncertain. The ends were cut back, 3 bases at V and 5 bases at J, with 16 bases in the middle. This CDR3 comprises 14 residues. Germline loops: CDR1 DFQATT, CDR2 SNEGSKA (reference sequence). The CDR3 sequence is CSASSYEKTETQYF. The CDR3 DNA is TGCAGTGCTAGTTCGTACGAAAAGACGGAGACCCAGTACTTC.

The chain has TRBV6-2 or TRBV6-3 and TRBJ2-7; 10 bases align to TRBD2. This CDR3 comprises 16 residues. The ends lost 5 bases at V and 6 bases at J; junction bases unmatched: 13. CDR1 and CDR2 from the germline V gene are MNHEY and SVGEGT. CDR3 sequence: CASSLTPGTSAREQYF. The CDR3 region has the DNA TGTGCCAGCAGTCTAACCCCCGGGACTAGCGCTCGCGAGCAGTACTTC.

This clonotype was counted many times. CDR3 residues: CASSPRTARYTEAFF. CDR3 in DNA: TGTGCCAGCTCACCAAGGACAGCTCGGTACACTGAAGCTTTCTTT. The chain couples TRBV18 to TRBJ1-1, with D possibly TRBD1 on 6 matching bases. The CDR3 spans 15 residues. Trimming removed 2 bases at V and 3 bases at J, with 13 bases between. CDR1 KGHSH and CDR2 LQKENI come from the germline V gene.

This clonotype was counted a few times. The chain employs TRBV30 and TRBJ1-1, with D perhaps matching TRBD1 (6 bases). Trimming shortened V by 3 bases and J by 4 bases, and 18 bases separated the two germline ends. Germline-derived CDR1 and CDR2 are GTSNPN and SVGIG (reference sequence). The CDR3 spans 15 residues. CDR3 protein: CAWSGQPRGFTEAFF. The CDR3 DNA reads as TGTGCCTGGAGCGGACAACCAAGGGGGTTCACTGAAGCTTTCTTT.

Of note for this clonotype: This clone may be a read error of a much larger clone one base away. The chain combines TRBV3-1 with TRBJ2-3, with 8 bases matching TRBD2. CDR1 is LGHDT and CDR2 is YNNKEL in the germline V gene (reference sequence). The CDR3 sequence is 18 residues long. The CDR3, as DNA: TGTGCCAGCACCAGCCAACTACACAGCGGGGGCGCCACAGATGCGCAGTATTTT. Its protein is CASTSQLHSGGATDAQYF.

On this clonotype: It may be a read error: a sequence one base away is much more abundant. This chain connects TRBV4-1 to TRBJ2-5; 8 nucleotides match TRBD1. The J segment lost 9 bases and the V segment lost 10 bases, leaving 10 bases of the junction unmatched. The length of the CDR3 is 12 residues. The V gene's germline CDR1 is MGHRA and CDR2 YSYEKL. DNA for the CDR3: TGCGCCATCCAGGGGGCAAATGAGGCCCAGTACTTC. This gives the protein CAIQGANEAQYF.

The gene calls are TRBV28 and TRBJ2-4; D is perhaps TRBD2 (5 bases). V was cut by 2 bases and J by 3 bases, with 14 bases left in between. CDR1 and CDR2 (germline): MDHEN, SYDVKM. The CDR3 sequence is 16 residues long. The CDR3 nucleotides read TGTGCCAGCAGTTTAAGCCGAGGGCTAGACAAAAACATTCAGTACTTC. Translating gives CASSLSRGLDKNIQYF.

For this clonotype: Just one base apart from a much larger clone, this may be a read error. This rearrangement joins TRBV28 to TRBJ2-1; D not resolved. Germline loops: CDR1 MDHEN, CDR2 SYDVKM. The CDR3 runs 11 residues. V dropped 6 bases and J dropped 5 bases, with 5 bases sitting between them. DNA of the CDR3: TGTGCCAGCAGAGTGAACAATGAGCAGTTCTTC. Its protein product is CASRVNNEQFF.

This clonotype has just a few counts. The rearrangement joins TRBV4-2 to TRBJ2-5; TRBD1 is a possible D gene (6 bases). This CDR3 region has 16 residues. Germline loops: CDR1 LGHNA, CDR2 YNFKEQ. V was shortened by 3 bases and J by 2 bases, with 16 bases between the two germline ends. The CDR3 region is CASSHTLSGEQETQYF. DNA for the CDR3: TGTGCCAGCAGCCATACGCTCTCAGGGGAACAAGAGACCCAGTACTTC.

This clonotype was detected many times. The chain employs TRBV4-3 and TRBJ2-3; 8 bases are shared with TRBD2. V gave up 5 bases and J gave up 4 bases; unmatched junction bases: 2. This CDR3 spans 13 amino acids. Germline CDR1 and CDR2: LGHNA and YSLEER. DNA for the CDR3: TGCGCCAGCAGCGGGACTAGATCAGATACGCAGTATTTT. The encoded protein is CASSGTRSDTQYF.

This clonotype was seen a single time. The chain carries TRBV28 and TRBJ2-1; D gene unclear. CDR3 length equals 15 residues. CDR1 is MDHEN and CDR2 is SYDVKM in the germline V gene. Trimming stripped 3 bases from V and 9 bases from J, with 18 bases between. The CDR3, as DNA: TGTGCCAGCAGTTTCAGCAGCCCCGCAGCTGGTGAGCAGTTCTTC. Encoded protein: CASSFSSPAAGEQFF.

V is TRBV14 and J is TRBJ2-1, with D perhaps given as TRBD1 or TRBD2 (5 bases each). The CDR3 runs 15 residues. V was cut by 1 base and J by 6 bases, with 13 bases left in between. Germline-derived CDR1 and CDR2 are SGHDN and FVKESK. CDR3 nucleotide sequence: TGTGCCAGCAGCCAAGTTTGGGGGTTTACCAATGAGCAGTTCTTC. Its translation: CASSQVWGFTNEQFF.

This clonotype was seen only a few times. The chain uses TRBV7-9 and TRBJ2-7; the D gene is possibly TRBD2 (7 bases). Trimming removed 1 base at V and 6 bases at J, with 16 bases between. CDR1 and CDR2 (germline): SEHNR, FQNEAQ (reference sequence). The CDR3 spans 15 residues. In nucleotides, the CDR3 is TGTGCCAGCAGCTTAGGATTGGGAGGGGGAAGCGAGCAGTACTTC. This translates into CASSLGLGGGSEQYF.

This chain connects TRBV28 to TRBJ2-3, with D perhaps TRBD2 (6 bases). V shed 4 bases and J shed 0 bases, with 14 bases lying between them. Germline lookup yields CDR1 MDHEN and CDR2 SYDVKM. The CDR3 runs to 16 residues. CDR3 protein: CASSSGSSGSTDTQYF. DNA for the CDR3: TGTGCCAGCAGTTCAGGTTCCAGCGGGAGCACAGATACGCAGTATTTT. Based on the CDR3 plus reference TRBV28 and TRBJ2-3, the full variable domain is DVKVTQSSRYLVKRTGEKVFLECVQDMDHENMFWYRQDPGLGLRLIYFSYDVKMKEKGDIPEGYSVSREKKERFSLILESASTNQTSMYLCASSSGSSGSTDTQYFGPGTRLTVL.

Note on this clonotype: One base away lies a much larger clone, so this may be a sequencing read error. V is TRBV20-1 and J is TRBJ1-4, with 7 bases identical to TRBD1. The CDR3 is made up of 15 amino acids. The germline V gene encodes CDR1 DFQATT and CDR2 SNEGSKA (reference sequence). For the CDR3, the DNA is TGCAGTGCTTTCAACCCACAGGGGTTTAATGAAAAACCGTTTTTT. Amino acids: CSAFNPQGFNEKPFF.

The chain is built from TRBV27 and TRBJ2-5; TRBD1 agrees at 11 bases. Germline loops: CDR1 MNHEY, CDR2 SMNVEV (reference sequence). The V and J ends lost 3 bases and 5 bases, in that order; junction bases with no gene match: 2. The CDR3 covers 14 residues. The CDR3 DNA reads TGTGCCAGCAGTTTGGGGACAGGGGGGGAGACCCAGTACTTC. It translates to CASSLGTGGETQYF.

Many counts were recorded for this clonotype. The chain employs TRBV20-1 and TRBJ1-4; D is undetermined. This CDR3 region has 15 residues. In germline, CDR1 is DFQATT, CDR2 SNEGSKA (reference sequence). Trimming shortened V by 5 bases and J by 1 base, and 14 bases separated the two germline ends. The CDR3 region is CSALHGPGTNEKLFF. The CDR3 bases are TGCAGTGCTCTTCACGGACCGGGAACTAATGAAAAACTGTTTTTT.

Only one count was recorded for this clonotype. Being one base from a much bigger clone, this may be a read error. The chain uses TRBV29-1 and TRBJ1-2; D unclear. The germline V and J ends were trimmed by 4 bases and 10 bases, with 10 bases remaining between them. This CDR3 region has 10 residues. Germline V gene lookup returns CDR1 SQVTM and CDR2 ANQGSEA. The CDR3 DNA follows: TGCAGCGTTGGTGACACCAACTACACCTTC. This translates into CSVGDTNYTF. The full variable domain, rest sourced from reference TRBV29-1 and TRBJ1-2, is SAVISQKPSRDICQRGTSLTIQCQVDSQVTMMFWYRQQPGQSLTLIATANQGSEATYESGFVIDKFPISRPNLTFSTLTVSNMSPEDSSIYLCSVGDTNYTFGSGTRLTVV.

There are many counts of this clonotype. This chain links TRBV7-2 with TRBJ2-7; D is perhaps TRBD1 (5 bases). Germline-derived CDR1 and CDR2 are SGHTA and FQGNSA. The CDR3 spans 13 residues. V lost 5 bases and J 2 bases, leaving 10 bases between the germline ends. The CDR3 bases are TGTGCCAGCAGCCTAAGGGGTGCCTACGAGCAGTACTTC. Translated: CASSLRGAYEQYF.